The entry that follows covers one TCR beta chain sequence. It has no known antigen specificity. There are no base qualities to consult, and no much larger clone falls within one base. The cohort consisted of 670 or so healthy bone marrow donors. Cohort members were all nominally healthy when sampled, although unrecorded immune exposures were likely present. The donor tested CMV seropositive, placing the donor among the 289 seropositive members of the cohort. Each donor provided a peripheral blood sample, and peripheral blood mononuclear cells were used for TCR beta sequencing. Genomic DNA extraction from the blood cell samples was performed with the Qiagen DNeasy Blood Extraction Kit. The library relied on the immunoSEQ multiplex PCR assay. For the multiplex PCR, a mixture combining 60 forward primers for TCR Vbeta segments and 13 reverse primers for TCR Jbeta segments was used. A multiplex PCR assay on genomic DNA amplified the CDR3 region of rearranged TCR beta genes. Amplified TCR beta libraries were sequenced as 87-base-pair reads on the Illumina HiSeq System. The original methods were these. Across the 700 or so repertoires, a later analysis counted tens of millions of unique TCR beta chains, 9.5 million to 12 million of which were shared by at least two donors. A nearest-neighbor algorithm error-corrected the raw reads and collapsed the reads into unique sequences, merging closely related sequences to remove PCR and sequencing errors. Alignment of CDR3 sequences to IMGT reference sequences was used to assign V, D and J gene segments. For a sequence to be retained, at least a six-nucleotide match to both a V gene segment and a J gene segment was required. Rearrangements were called productive when the CDR3 lacked stop codons and stayed in frame with V and J; all others were non-productive. CDR3 was defined by IMGT convention, running from the second conserved V-encoded cysteine to the conserved J-encoded phenylalanine. The earlier analysis of about 610 of the donors excluded sequences that lacked an unambiguous match to a single V gene segment. An earlier analysis of 587 of the donors classified V segments as functional when productive rearrangements were above 56.7% and as segregating when the standard deviation between donors was above 5%. A statistical classification framework was developed to diagnose cytomegalovirus status using the catalog of TCR beta chain sequences. V and J gene assignment, in a later analysis, came from comparing TCR nucleotide sequences with IMGT/GENE-DB human TR gene sequences. In a later analysis, CDR3 sequences and most-parsimonious VDJ recombination scenarios were assigned using the TCRdist pipeline. A later analysis defined each TCR beta chain by its CDR3 amino acid sequence plus V-gene family, and excluded reads lacking a unique V-gene family. In a later analysis, fewer than 650 highly shared, low-generation-probability nucleotide sequences were removed to address suspected cross-contamination and a sequencing artifact. A later analysis calculated a clonal expansion index for each public chain from normalized within-repertoire ranks of inferred template counts. In a later analysis, generation probabilities were computed using a VDJ recombination model fitted to out-of-frame rearrangements, and the results were checked against IGoR. In a later analysis, TCR-TCR, TCR-HLA and TCR-CMV co-occurrence was scored with hypergeometric tests, and a repertoire-size bias correction was applied to TCR pairs. To estimate false discovery rates, a later analysis permuted the HLA or CMV assignments 20 times. In a later analysis, co-occurring TCRs were grouped using DBSCAN, with TCRdist sequence similarity added in when clustering inside HLA-allele-positive subsets. For co-occurrence clustering, repertoires with fewer than 30,000 or more than 120,000 public chains were excluded, along with a handful of repertoires with anomalous nucleotide sharing. Drawn from immuneACCESS, this table holds only the in-frame rearrangements with V and J called that TCRdb kept. Clones are partly lost; checked studies trace under half to an unresolved V gene and leave the rest unexplained. V, J and clone size derive from that table, while D and trimming were established from the DNA sequence. For this sample the table gives about 120,000 clones, of which around three quarters were detected only once. Roughly 4.3% of the sample is taken by the ten largest.

The source of the sample is a study of cytomegalovirus exposure and HLA in healthy donors (TCRdb year 2017). In terms of the full investigation: According to an earlier analysis of several hundred of the donors, 150 million to 200 million T cells yielded some 110 million unique TCR beta sequences and 276 Gb of sequence data. Every repertoire in the discovery cohort had been generated on one and the same sequencing platform. Using immunosequencing, the study profiled T cell repertoires from 500 to 800 subjects and related those repertoires to cytomegalovirus serostatus. On average, over 200,000 unique TCR beta nucleotide sequences were sequenced per donor among a few hundred genotyped donors of the cohort, with 15% to 20% of those sequences being non-productive. About 5 DR-DQ haplotypes were handled as single units for association and clustering, since linkage in the cohort was strong. HLA typing included class I and class II loci at four-digit resolution. The study aimed to test whether cataloging public T cell receptors could reveal signatures of past pathogen exposure. Genome-wide SNP genotypes for about 55% of the roughly 670 donors were used in a later genetic analysis, which treated that subset as a discovery cohort. To predict cytomegalovirus infection status, the study combined high-throughput TCR immunosequencing, statistical association of individual TCRs with disease status, and machine learning. An earlier analysis of 450 to 750 of the donors used high-throughput TCR beta sequencing to judge whether each TCR beta V gene segment behaved as functional or pseudogenic. Typing coverage differed by locus: A, B, C, DRB1 and DQB1 were typed in roughly 620-630 donors, DQA1 in 500 to 550, DPA1 in some 600, and DPB1 in around 440. Approximately 330 gigabases of sequencing data and around 80 million unique TCR sequences made up an early release that covered 500 to 700 HLA-typed donors. Of the 300 to 400 genotyped donors, approximately 82% fell in the genetic ancestry cluster associated with self-reported Caucasian donors. In the later analysis, no new phenotypic data were used to find candidate immune exposures; instead, reliance was placed on TCR beta sequences and their occurrence across donors. A later analysis re-examined previously published TCR beta repertoires from more than 650 donors and added high-resolution HLA genotyping to investigate patterns of TCR occurrence. Alongside the repertoire data, information on donor age, sex, ethnicity and CMV serostatus was compiled. Besides the first cohort of more than 650 subjects, a separate validation cohort made up of 95 to 150 different subjects was used.

The CDR3 measures 13 amino acids from cysteine to phenylalanine. Kept here is only the CDR3 DNA, which spans 39 bases and is read in frame from base 1. V loses 6 bases, J loses 0 bases, and the germline ends lie 8 bases apart. The germline V gene specifies SGHAT as CDR1 and FQNNGV as CDR2. Broader findings and caveats from the paper: In a later genetic analysis, fewer N-insertions in productive TCRs were reported among donors in an Asian-associated ancestry cluster than the 666-donor mean. A few of the identified cytomegalovirus-associated TCR beta chains were confirmed in vitro to be specific for cytomegalovirus antigens. The presence/absence analyses assumed that sequencing depth was roughly uniform across donors, and that assumption may not be true. Correlated functional status among segregating V segments might be attributable to linkage disequilibrium, but an unknown experimental factor could not be ruled out. Because HLA typing was missing for some donors at each locus, association tests included only the typed subset. An earlier analysis of approximately 600 of the donors showed that most TCR beta V segments appeared in productive rearrangements either about 87% or about 30% of the time, which broadly matched IMGT annotations. In the study, about 150 TCR beta chains were listed as associated with cytomegalovirus. It was suggested by the authors that the approach could potentially be generalized to other disease states and immunological phenotypes. The only immune exposure information available for the cohort was CMV serostatus. The sequencing pipeline was judged likely to have produced a cluster of highly shared sequence variants as a technical artifact. A later analysis associated around 16,000 TCR beta sequences with specific HLA alleles at a false discovery rate of 0.05. A further reported finding was that TCR beta sequences accurately predicted the HLA-A and HLA-B alleles for most subjects in the first cohort. A later analysis reported that several top co-occurrence clusters appeared linked to parvovirus B19, influenza, CMV and Epstein-Barr virus. Cytomegalovirus status was reported to be diagnosed by the classifier with high specificity and sensitivity in both the original and validation cohorts. A later analysis found that TCR association rates varied across HLA loci, with DRB1 alleles showing the most associated TCRs and HLA-C alleles the fewest. In this cohort, only TCR beta chains were sequenced, and detectable features were limited by the absence of alpha or paired-chain data. In a later genetic analysis, a missense DCLRE1C variant was associated with V-gene and J-gene trimming of TCR beta chains, and the association was replicated in an independent cohort. In a later analysis, most CMV-associated TCR beta chains were found to appear HLA-restricted, with HLA associations seemingly driven largely by CMV exposure. The 87-base-pair reads could not distinguish some IMGT-functional V segments, including TRBV6-2 and TRBV6-3, so those segments were excluded. Because counts were too low, seventeen rarely observed V segments, including chromosome 9 orphons, were left out of the earlier analysis of 587 of the donors. Compared with equally common non-associated chains, HLA-associated TCR beta chains in a later analysis were more clonally expanded and had lower generation probabilities. While some public TCRs were present in many individuals, most TCR sequences turned up only very rarely across donors. When HLA alleles, especially DR and DQ, strongly co-occurred, attributing TCR associations to individual alleles was difficult.

Rearrangement joined TRBV11-2 to TRBJ2-5; the D gene assignment is ambiguous. This TCR was recovered from a man aged 25 to 40 in good health and CMV-seropositive. The sequencing sample was made of PBMCs. Here is the DNA: TGTGCCAGCAGTATTGACAACCAAGAGACCCAGTACTTC. This yields the protein CASSIDNQETQYF.